These 27 T cell receptor beta chains came from one sample sequenced in a study of T cells in localized non-small cell lung cancer. The repertoire was sequenced with immunoSEQ multiplex PCR; TCRdb's copy has only in-frame clones and lacks some. This repertoire shows roughly 35,000 clones, about 83% found once; its top ten account for under 8%. This specimen consisted of peripheral blood, obtained before any cancer treatment. These receptors were taken from a woman aged 35 to 70 with stage I lung adenocarcinoma.

This chain joins TRBV6-5 and TRBJ1-2; no clear D gene. V shed 5 bases and J shed 6 bases, with 10 bases lying between them. The germline gives CDR1 MNHEY, CDR2 SVGAGI. The CDR3 sequence is 12 residues long. The CDR3: CASSLVSDGYTF. The DNA for the CDR3 is TGTGCCAGCAGTCTGGTCTCAGATGGCTACACCTTC.

The chain uses TRBV18 and TRBJ1-5; D remains unclear. The CDR3 extends over 15 amino acids. V lost 5 bases to trimming and J lost 0 bases, with 11 bases between them. In germline, CDR1 is KGHSH, CDR2 LQKENI. The CDR3 loop is CASSGRRSSNQPQHF. For the CDR3, the DNA is TGTGCCAGCTCAGGGAGGCGGAGTAGCAATCAGCCCCAGCATTTT.

The chain combines TRBV7-9 with TRBJ1-4; 9 nucleotides agree with TRBD1. Germline-derived CDR1 and CDR2 are SEHNR and FQNEAQ (reference sequence). The CDR3 extends over 15 amino acids. The V gene end was trimmed by 5 bases and the J gene end by 7 bases; junction bases not matched to a gene: 8. CDR3 coding DNA: TGTGCCAGCAGCCTGAAACAGGGGGCAGGTGAAAAACTGTTTTTT. Its translation: CASSLKQGAGEKLFF.

The rearrangement uses TRBV4-1 and TRBJ1-2; maybe TRBD1 (5 bases). Trimming shortened V by 0 bases and J by 8 bases, and 16 bases separated the two germline ends. CDR3 length equals 15 residues. Germline V gives CDR1 MGHRA, CDR2 YSYEKL. This CDR3 is CASSQDGEGRQGYTF. For the CDR3, the DNA is TGCGCCAGCAGCCAAGACGGGGAGGGGCGGCAAGGCTACACCTTC.

The chain employs TRBV7-9 and TRBJ1-1; 7 positions agree with TRBD1. Germline loops: CDR1 SEHNR, CDR2 FQNEAQ (reference sequence). V lost 5 bases, J lost 7 bases, and 13 bases stayed unmatched. CDR3 length: 15 amino acids. CDR3 region: CASSPRTGLILEAFF. The CDR3 coding sequence is TGTGCCAGCAGCCCGCGGACAGGACTTATTCTTGAAGCTTTCTTT.

The V call is TRBV2, the J call TRBJ2-2, with D perhaps assigned TRBD1 or TRBD2 (5 bases each). With 4 bases removed from V and 2 bases from J, the gap between germline ends came to 14 bases. The CDR3 runs to 16 residues. Germline lookup yields CDR1 SNHLY and CDR2 FYNNEI. For the CDR3, the DNA is TGTGCCAGCAGTGCCGTTGGGACGGAAAACACCGGGGAGCTGTTTTTT. Its translation is CASSAVGTENTGELFF.

The V call is TRBV5-1, the J call TRBJ1-1, with a possible D match to TRBD1 (5 bases). V was pared by 4 bases and J by 5 bases, with 18 bases between. The CDR3 is 15 amino acids. Germline-derived CDR1 and CDR2 are SGHRS and YFSETQ. The DNA for the CDR3 is TGCGCCAGCAGCCCCTCCAGGGAGTGGAATACTGAAGCTTTCTTT. Its protein product is CASSPSREWNTEAFF.

This chain links TRBV25-1 with TRBJ1-6, with 7 bases fitting TRBD1. The CDR3 length is 15 residues. The V and J ends lost 3 bases and 6 bases, in that order; junction bases with no gene match: 5. Germline-derived CDR1 and CDR2 are MGHDK and SYGVNS. The CDR3 here is CASSDEAGGNSPLHF. The DNA of the CDR3 is TGTGCCAGCAGTGATGAGGCAGGGGGTAATTCACCCCTCCACTTT.

The chain uses TRBV5-1 and TRBJ2-7; D tentatively fits TRBD1 or TRBD2 (6 bases each). This CDR3 contains 12 residues. Trimming cost V 4 bases and J 7 bases, with 12 bases left between them. Germline CDR1 reads SGHRS; CDR2 reads YFSETQ. CDR3 protein: CASSQTGREQYF. In DNA form, the CDR3 reads TGCGCCAGCAGCCAAACAGGGAGGGAGCAGTACTTC. Together with reference TRBV5-1 and TRBJ2-7, the CDR3 gives the full variable domain: KAGVTQTPRYLIKTRGQQVTLSCSPISGHRSVSWYQQTPGQGLQFLFEYFSETQRNKGNFPGRFSGRQFSNSRSEMNVSTLELGDSALYLCASSQTGREQYFGPGTRLTVT.

The chain recombines TRBV14 with TRBJ2-1; D call uncertain. The CDR3 is made up of 14 amino acids. Trimming took 1 base from V and 4 from J, leaving 8 bases between them. CDR1 and CDR2 (germline): SGHDN, FVKESK. The CDR3 spells CASSQAEPYNEQFF. The DNA of the CDR3 is TGTGCCAGCAGCCAAGCAGAACCGTACAATGAGCAGTTCTTC.

As for this clone: Other DNA sequences in the sample encode the same CDR3. The chain couples TRBV19 to TRBJ1-1, with 7 nucleotides matching TRBD1. The CDR3 runs 13 residues. With V trimmed by 5 bases and J by 1 base, 1 base remained unmatched. CDR1 is LNHDA and CDR2 is SQIVND in the germline V gene (reference sequence). CDR3 sequence (DNA): TGTGCCAGTAGTCGGGACAGGAACACTGAAGCTTTCTTT. Its protein product is CASSRDRNTEAFF.

This clone occurred a few times. The gene calls are TRBV5-4 and TRBJ1-6, with 7 nucleotides matching TRBD1. With 3 bases clipped from V and 10 bases from J, the junction kept 10 bases outside the gene matches. Germline V gene data show CDR1 as SGHNT and CDR2 as YYREEE (reference sequence). CDR3 size: 15 residues. CDR3 loop: CASSSPGQRLSPLHF. Here the CDR3 DNA reads TGTGCCAGCAGCTCTCCGGGACAGAGACTGTCACCCCTCCACTTT. The complete variable domain, with remaining parts taken from reference TRBV5-4 and TRBJ1-6, reads ETGVTQSPTHLIKTRGQQVTLRCSSQSGHNTVSWYQQALGQGPQFIFQYYREEENGRGNFPPRFSGLQFPNYSSELNVNALELDDSALYLCASSSPGQRLSPLHFGNGTRLTVT.

The chain's CDR3 is CASSPQVVNTEAFF. CDR3 in DNA: TGCGCCAGCAGCCCCCAGGTAGTGAACACTGAAGCTTTCTTT. The chain couples TRBV5-1 to TRBJ1-1; D not certain. The ends were cut back, 4 bases at V and 0 bases at J, with 10 bases in the middle. The CDR3 runs 14 residues. Per the germline V gene, CDR1 is SGHRS and CDR2 is YFSETQ.

The chain has TRBV7-9 and TRBJ1-6; D is possibly TRBD1 (5 bases). The CDR3 totals 16 residues. The ends were cut back, 1 base at V and 3 bases at J, with 10 bases in the middle. In germline, CDR1 is SEHNR, CDR2 FQNEAQ (reference sequence). DNA of the CDR3: TGTGCCAGCAGCTTAGGGCAGGGCTTCTATAATTCACCCCTCCACTTT. Protein product: CASSLGQGFYNSPLHF.

This chain joins TRBV7-2 and TRBJ2-3; TRBD2 agrees at 12 bases. From germline, CDR1 is SGHTA and CDR2 FQGNSA. The J segment lost 0 bases and the V segment lost 5 bases, leaving 9 bases of the junction unmatched. The length of the CDR3 is 18 residues. The CDR3 sequence is CASSPSSGGAGSTDTQYF. The CDR3 region has the DNA TGTGCCAGCAGCCCCTCTAGCGGGGGGGCCGGAAGCACAGATACGCAGTATTTT.

This sequence joins TRBV4-2 and TRBJ1-1, with D maybe TRBD1 (5 bases). The germline CDR1 and CDR2 sequences are LGHNA and YNFKEQ. The CDR3 loop spans 14 amino acids. Trimming removed 0 bases at V and 4 bases at J, with 9 bases between. The CDR3 nucleotides are TGTGCCAGCAGCCAAGACAGGGCGGGCACTGAAGCTTTCTTT. It specifies CASSQDRAGTEAFF.

This clone has just a few counts. The rearrangement joins TRBV18 to TRBJ1-1; D gene ambiguous. The CDR3 is made up of 14 amino acids. Trimming left V 0 bases short and J 1 base short, with 6 bases between. Germline lookup yields CDR1 KGHSH and CDR2 LQKENI. CDR3 bases: TGTGCCAGCTCACCACCGCTGGGGAACACTGAAGCTTTCTTT. This sequence encodes CASSPPLGNTEAFF.

The chain joins TRBV5-1 to TRBJ2-5, with 7 positions matching TRBD1. The V gene's germline CDR1 is SGHRS and CDR2 YFSETQ. V was pared by 4 bases and J by 1 base, with 7 bases of the junction left unmatched. This CDR3 region has 15 residues. CDR3 in DNA: TGCGCCAGCAGCCCGGGACAGCCCCTCCAAGAGACCCAGTACTTC. It encodes CASSPGQPLQETQYF.

The chain joins TRBV10-3 to TRBJ1-1; D remains unclear. Looked up from germline, CDR1 is ENHRY and CDR2 is SYGVKD. CDR3 length: 15 amino acids. V was cut by 6 bases and J by 1 base, with 15 bases left in between. CDR3 amino acids: CAISGGHDGNTEAFF. The CDR3 bases are TGTGCCATCAGCGGAGGCCACGACGGGAACACTGAAGCTTTCTTT.

The genes are TRBV7-2 and TRBJ1-1; 7 bases fit TRBD1. Germline loops: CDR1 SGHTA, CDR2 FQGNSA. CDR3 length equals 15 residues. The ends lost 5 bases at V and 2 bases at J; junction bases unmatched: 8. The CDR3 loop is CASSEDDRANTEAFF. For the CDR3, the DNA is TGTGCCAGCAGCGAAGACGACAGGGCCAACACTGAAGCTTTCTTT.

The chain combines TRBV6-4 with TRBJ2-3; weak D call: TRBD2 (5 bases). Germline lookup yields CDR1 MRHNA and CDR2 SNTAGT. V shed 8 bases and J shed 3 bases, with 15 bases lying between them. This CDR3 region has 14 residues. The DNA for the CDR3 is TGTGCCAGCCGACCGGACTGGGTTACAGATACGCAGTATTTT. Residues: CASRPDWVTDTQYF.

V and J are TRBV6-5 and TRBJ2-5; D might be TRBD2 (7 bases). The CDR3 runs 15 residues. With 6 bases removed from V and 5 bases from J, the gap between germline ends came to 19 bases. The germline gives CDR1 MNHEY, CDR2 SVGAGI. The CDR3 spells CASSSPGGLSETQYF. In nucleotides, the CDR3 is TGTGCCAGCAGCTCCCCGGGGGGCCTCTCGGAGACCCAGTACTTC.

For this clone: Other nucleotide sequences in the sample specify the same CDR3. The V call is TRBV19, the J call TRBJ2-1, with no clear D. Germline V gives CDR1 LNHDA, CDR2 SQIVND (reference sequence). Trimming took off 3 bases at V and 6 bases at J, with 12 bases between the two ends. The CDR3 has 14 residues. CDR3 in amino acids: CASSIVGGGNEQFF. The CDR3, as DNA: TGTGCCAGTAGTATCGTTGGTGGTGGCAATGAGCAGTTCTTC.

The chain is built from TRBV6-1 and TRBJ1-4; D unclear. V was pared by 6 bases and J by 0 bases, with 11 bases between. The CDR3 is made up of 15 amino acids. Germline V gene data show CDR1 as MNHNS and CDR2 as SASEGT. CDR3 nucleotides: TGTGCCAGCAGACCCCGGGTGGCAACTAATGAAAAACTGTTTTTT. Translated: CASRPRVATNEKLFF.

The chain recombines TRBV5-1 with TRBJ2-3; 10 bases fit TRBD1. Trimming took 4 bases from V and 8 from J; bases not matched to a gene: 7. CDR3 length: 14 residues. Germline lookup yields CDR1 SGHRS and CDR2 YFSETQ. CDR3: CASSLRGDRGTQYF. The CDR3 nucleotides read TGCGCCAGCAGCCTCCGAGGGGACAGGGGTACGCAGTATTTT.

The chain couples TRBV19 to TRBJ1-5, with D maybe TRBD1 (5 bases). This CDR3 has 17 residues. V was clipped by 3 bases and J by 3 bases, with 18 bases between them. Germline CDR1 reads LNHDA; CDR2 reads SQIVND (reference sequence). As DNA, the CDR3 is TGTGCCAGTAGTATTCGCGGGGACGTTCTTTTCAATCAGCCCCAGCATTTT. Translation gives CASSIRGDVLFNQPQHF.

This chain uses TRBV19 with TRBJ2-2; TRBD2 aligns across 7 bases. Germline V CDR1 and CDR2: LNHDA, SQIVND (reference sequence). J gave up 0 bases and V 5 bases, and 9 bases lay outside the gene matches. This CDR3 is built from 17 residues. The CDR3 nucleotides are TGTGCCAGTAGTTCGGGGGGTGGGACTACGAACACCGGGGAGCTGTTTTTT. It specifies CASSSGGGTTNTGELFF.